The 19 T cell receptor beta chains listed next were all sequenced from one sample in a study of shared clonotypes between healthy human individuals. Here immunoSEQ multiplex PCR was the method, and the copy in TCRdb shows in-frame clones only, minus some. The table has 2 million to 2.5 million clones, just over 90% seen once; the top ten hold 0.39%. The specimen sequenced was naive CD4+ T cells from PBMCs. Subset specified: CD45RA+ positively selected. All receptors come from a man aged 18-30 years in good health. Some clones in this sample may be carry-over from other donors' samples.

The CDR3 coding sequence is TGTGCCAGTCACCACTGGGGGGATAATGAAAAACTGTTTTTT. Translating gives CASHHWGDNEKLFF. This chain joins TRBV19 and TRBJ1-4; a weak D match, TRBD1 (5 bases). The V gene's germline CDR1 is LNHDA and CDR2 SQIVND (reference sequence). The CDR3 is 14 residues long. Between the trimmed V and J ends, which lost 8 bases and 4 bases, there was a span of 14 bases.

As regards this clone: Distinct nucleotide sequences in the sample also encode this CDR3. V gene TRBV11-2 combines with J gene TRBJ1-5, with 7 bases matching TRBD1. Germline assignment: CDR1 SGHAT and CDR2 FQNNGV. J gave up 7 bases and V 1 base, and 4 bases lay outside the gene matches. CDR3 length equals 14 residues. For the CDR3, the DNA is TGTGCCAGCAGCTTAGGACAGGGAGTCCAGCCCCAGCATTTT. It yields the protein CASSLGQGVQPQHF.

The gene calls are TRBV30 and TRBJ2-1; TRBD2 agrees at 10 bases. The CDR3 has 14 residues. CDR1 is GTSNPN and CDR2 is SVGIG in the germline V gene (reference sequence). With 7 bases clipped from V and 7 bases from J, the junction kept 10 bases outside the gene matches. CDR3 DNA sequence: TGTGCCTTATTTACCACTAGCGGGGTAAATGAGCAGTTCTTC. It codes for CALFTTSGVNEQFF.

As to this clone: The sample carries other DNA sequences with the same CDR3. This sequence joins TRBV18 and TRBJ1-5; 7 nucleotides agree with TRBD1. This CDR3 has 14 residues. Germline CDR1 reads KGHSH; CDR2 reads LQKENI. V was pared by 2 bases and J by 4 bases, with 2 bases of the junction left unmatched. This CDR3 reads CASSPGQENQPQHF. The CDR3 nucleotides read TGTGCCAGCTCACCAGGACAGGAAAATCAGCCCCAGCATTTT.

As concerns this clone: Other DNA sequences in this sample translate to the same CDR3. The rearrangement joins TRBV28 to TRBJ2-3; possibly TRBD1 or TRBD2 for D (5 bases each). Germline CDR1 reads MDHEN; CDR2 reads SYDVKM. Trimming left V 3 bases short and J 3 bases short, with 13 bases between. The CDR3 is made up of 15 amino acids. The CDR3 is CASSLRGAGTDTQYF. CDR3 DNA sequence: TGTGCCAGCAGTTTGAGAGGGGCAGGAACAGATACGCAGTATTTT.

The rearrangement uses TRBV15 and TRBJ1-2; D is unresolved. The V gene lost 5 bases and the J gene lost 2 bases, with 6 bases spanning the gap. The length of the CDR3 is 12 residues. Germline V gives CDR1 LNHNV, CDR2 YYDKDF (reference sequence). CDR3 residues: CATSSPNYGYTF. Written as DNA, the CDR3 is TGTGCCACCAGCTCACCCAACTATGGCTACACCTTC.

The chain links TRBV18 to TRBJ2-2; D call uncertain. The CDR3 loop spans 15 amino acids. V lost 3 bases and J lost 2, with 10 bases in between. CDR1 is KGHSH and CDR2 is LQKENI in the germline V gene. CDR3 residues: CASSPASSNTGELFF. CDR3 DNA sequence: TGTGCCAGCTCACCGGCTAGTTCCAACACCGGGGAGCTGTTTTTT. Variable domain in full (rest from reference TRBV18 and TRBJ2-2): NAGVMQNPRHLVRRRGQEARLRCSPMKGHSHVYWYRQLPEEGLKFMVYLQKENIIDESGMPKERFSAEFPKEGPSILRIQQVVRGDSAAYFCASSPASSNTGELFFGEGSRLTVL.

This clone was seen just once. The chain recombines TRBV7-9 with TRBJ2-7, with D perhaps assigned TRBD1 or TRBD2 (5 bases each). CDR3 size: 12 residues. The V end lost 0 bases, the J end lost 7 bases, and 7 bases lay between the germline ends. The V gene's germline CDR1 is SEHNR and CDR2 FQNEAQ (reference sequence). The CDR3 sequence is CASSLAREEQYF. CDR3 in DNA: TGTGCCAGCAGCTTAGCCAGGGAGGAGCAGTACTTC.

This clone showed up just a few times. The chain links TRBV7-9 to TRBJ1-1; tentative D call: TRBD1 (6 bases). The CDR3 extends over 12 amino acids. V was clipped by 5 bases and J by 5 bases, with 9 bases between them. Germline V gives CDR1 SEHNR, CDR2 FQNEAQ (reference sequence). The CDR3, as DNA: TGTGCCAGCAGCGTAGGGGGAACTGAAGCTTTCTTT. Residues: CASSVGGTEAFF.

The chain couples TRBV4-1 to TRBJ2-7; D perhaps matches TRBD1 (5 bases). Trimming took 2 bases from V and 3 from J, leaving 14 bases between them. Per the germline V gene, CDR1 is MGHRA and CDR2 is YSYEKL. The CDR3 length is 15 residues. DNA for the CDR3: TGCGCCAGCAGCCAATTACTACAGGACGGCTACGAGCAGTACTTC. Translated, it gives CASSQLLQDGYEQYF.

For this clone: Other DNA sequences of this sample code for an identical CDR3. The CDR3 nucleotides are TGTGCCAGCAGCGTAGGCAGGGGTAATGAAAAACTGTTTTTT. Its protein is CASSVGRGNEKLFF. The chain has TRBV9 and TRBJ1-4; D is possibly TRBD1 (6 bases). From germline, CDR1 is SGDLS and CDR2 YYNGEE. The CDR3 loop spans 14 amino acids. V lost 0 bases to trimming and J lost 4 bases, with 7 bases between them. Looking up the rest from reference TRBV9 and TRBJ1-4 gives the full variable domain: DSGVTQTPKHLITATGQRVTLRCSPRSGDLSVYWYQQSLDQGLQFLIQYYNGEERAKGNILERFSAQQFPDLHSELNLSSLELGDSALYFCASSVGRGNEKLFFGSGTQLSVL.

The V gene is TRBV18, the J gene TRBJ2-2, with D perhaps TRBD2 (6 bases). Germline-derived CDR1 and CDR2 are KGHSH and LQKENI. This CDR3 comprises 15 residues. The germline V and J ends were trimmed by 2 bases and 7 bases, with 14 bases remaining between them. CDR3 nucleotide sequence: TGTGCCAGCTCACCATTCGGGGGACGGGACGGGGAGCTGTTTTTT. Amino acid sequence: CASSPFGGRDGELFF.

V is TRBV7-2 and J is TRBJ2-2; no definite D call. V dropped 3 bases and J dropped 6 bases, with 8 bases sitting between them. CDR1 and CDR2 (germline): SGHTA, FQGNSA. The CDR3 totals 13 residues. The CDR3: CASSFWMSGELFF. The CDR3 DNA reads TGTGCCAGCAGCTTTTGGATGTCCGGGGAGCTGTTTTTT.

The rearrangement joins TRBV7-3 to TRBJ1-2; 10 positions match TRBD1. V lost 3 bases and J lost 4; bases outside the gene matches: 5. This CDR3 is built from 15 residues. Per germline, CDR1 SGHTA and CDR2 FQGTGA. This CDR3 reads CASSFGTGDRYGYTF. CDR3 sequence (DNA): TGTGCCAGCAGCTTCGGGACAGGGGACCGCTATGGCTACACCTTC.

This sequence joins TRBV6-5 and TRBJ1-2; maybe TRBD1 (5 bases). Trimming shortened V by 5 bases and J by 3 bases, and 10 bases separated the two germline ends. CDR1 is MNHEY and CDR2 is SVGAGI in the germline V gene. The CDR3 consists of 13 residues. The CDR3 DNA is TGTGCCAGCAGTATGACAGAGTACTATGGCTACACCTTC. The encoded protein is CASSMTEYYGYTF.

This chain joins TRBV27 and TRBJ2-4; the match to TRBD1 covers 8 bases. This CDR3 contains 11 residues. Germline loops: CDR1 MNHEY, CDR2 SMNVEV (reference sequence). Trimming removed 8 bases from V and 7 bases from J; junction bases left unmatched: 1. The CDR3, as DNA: TGTGCCAGCTGGGACAGGAACATTCAGTACTTC. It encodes CASWDRNIQYF.

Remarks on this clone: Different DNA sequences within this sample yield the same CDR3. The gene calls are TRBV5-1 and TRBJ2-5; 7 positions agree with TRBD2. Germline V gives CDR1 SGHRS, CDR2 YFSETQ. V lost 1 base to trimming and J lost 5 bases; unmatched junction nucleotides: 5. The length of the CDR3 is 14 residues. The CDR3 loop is CASSLTAGGETQYF. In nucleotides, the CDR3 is TGCGCCAGCAGCTTGACAGCCGGGGGGGAGACCCAGTACTTC.

CDR3 in DNA: TGTGCCACCAAGATGCAGGACAGGGTCAACCAGCCCCAGCATTTT. Translating it yields CATKMQDRVNQPQHF. The chain carries TRBV10-3 and TRBJ1-5, with TRBD1 matching 8 bases. Germline values: CDR1 ENHRY, CDR2 SYGVKD. CDR3 length: 15 residues. The J segment lost 7 bases and the V segment lost 10 bases, leaving 15 bases of the junction unmatched.

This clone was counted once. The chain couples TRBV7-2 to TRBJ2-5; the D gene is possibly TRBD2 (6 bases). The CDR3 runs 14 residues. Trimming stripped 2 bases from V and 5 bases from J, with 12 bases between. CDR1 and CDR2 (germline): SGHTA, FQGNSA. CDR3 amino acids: CASSLSGSGETQYF. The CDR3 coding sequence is TGTGCCAGCAGCTTATCTGGAAGCGGGGAGACCCAGTACTTC.